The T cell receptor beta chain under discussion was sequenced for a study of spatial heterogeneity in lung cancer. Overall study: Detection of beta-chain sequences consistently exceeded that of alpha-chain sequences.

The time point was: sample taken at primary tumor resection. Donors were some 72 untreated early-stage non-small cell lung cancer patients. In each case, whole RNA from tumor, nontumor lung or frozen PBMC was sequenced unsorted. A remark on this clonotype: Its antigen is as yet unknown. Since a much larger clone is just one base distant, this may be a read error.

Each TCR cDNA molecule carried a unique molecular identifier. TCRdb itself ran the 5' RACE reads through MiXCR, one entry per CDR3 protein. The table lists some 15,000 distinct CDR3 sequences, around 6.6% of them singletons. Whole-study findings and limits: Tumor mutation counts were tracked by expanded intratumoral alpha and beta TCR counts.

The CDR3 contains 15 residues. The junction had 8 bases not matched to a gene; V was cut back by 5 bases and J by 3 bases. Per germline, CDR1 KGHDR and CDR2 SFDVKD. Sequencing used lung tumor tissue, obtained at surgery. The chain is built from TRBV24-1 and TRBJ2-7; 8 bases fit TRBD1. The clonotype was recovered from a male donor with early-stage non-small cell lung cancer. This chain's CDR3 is CATSATGGKVYEQYF. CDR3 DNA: TGTGCCACCAGTGCAACAGGGGGGAAGGTCTACGAGCAGTACTTC.